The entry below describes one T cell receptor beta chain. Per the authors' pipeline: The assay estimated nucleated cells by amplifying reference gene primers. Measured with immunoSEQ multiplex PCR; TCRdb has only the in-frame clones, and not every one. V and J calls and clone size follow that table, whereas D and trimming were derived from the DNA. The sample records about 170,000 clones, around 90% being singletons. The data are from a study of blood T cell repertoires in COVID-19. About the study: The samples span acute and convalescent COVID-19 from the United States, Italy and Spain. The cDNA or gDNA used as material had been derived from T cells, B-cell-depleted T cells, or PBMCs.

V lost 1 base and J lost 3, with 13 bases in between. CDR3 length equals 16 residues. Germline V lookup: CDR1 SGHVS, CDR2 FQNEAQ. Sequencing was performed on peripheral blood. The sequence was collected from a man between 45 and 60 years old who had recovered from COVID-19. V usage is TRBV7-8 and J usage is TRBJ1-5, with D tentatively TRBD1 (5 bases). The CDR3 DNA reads TGTGCCAGCAGCTTAGGGACGGGGGTGGACAATCAGCCCCAGCATTTT. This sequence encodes CASSLGTGVDNQPQHF.